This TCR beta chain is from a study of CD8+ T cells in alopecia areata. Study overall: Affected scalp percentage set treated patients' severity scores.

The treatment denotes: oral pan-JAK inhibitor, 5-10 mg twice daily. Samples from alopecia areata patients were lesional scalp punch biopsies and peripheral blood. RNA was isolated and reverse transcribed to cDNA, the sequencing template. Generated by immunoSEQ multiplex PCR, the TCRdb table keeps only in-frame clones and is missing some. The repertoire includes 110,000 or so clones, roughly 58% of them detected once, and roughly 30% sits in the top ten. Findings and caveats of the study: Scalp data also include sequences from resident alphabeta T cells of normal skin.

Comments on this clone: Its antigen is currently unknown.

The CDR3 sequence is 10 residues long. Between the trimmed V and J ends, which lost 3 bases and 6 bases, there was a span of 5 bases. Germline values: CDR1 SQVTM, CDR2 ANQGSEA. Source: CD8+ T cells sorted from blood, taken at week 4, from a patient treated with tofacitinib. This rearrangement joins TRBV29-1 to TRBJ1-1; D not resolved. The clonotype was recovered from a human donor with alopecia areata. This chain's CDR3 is CSVDEAEAFF. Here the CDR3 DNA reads TGCAGCGTTGACGAAGCTGAAGCTTTCTTT.